This passage covers 27 T cell receptor beta chains from one sample sequenced in a study of blood T cells in healthy people across ages. A J-beta primer mix and a sample-barcoded 5' primer were used in a second PCR of about 7 to 11 cycles. TCRdb reprocessed the 5' RACE reads via MiXCR and lists one record per CDR3 protein. The top ten clones hold roughly 24% of a sample with 790,000 or so distinct CDR3 sequences, 56% of them seen once. Material for sequencing was blood. The receptors come from a man aged 35 to 55 in good health.

The rearrangement links TRBV25-1 to TRBJ1-2; a weak D match, TRBD1 (5 bases). Germline-derived CDR1 and CDR2 are MGHDK and SYGVNS. CDR3 length: 12 amino acids. Trimming left V 3 bases short and J 4 bases short, with 6 bases between. CDR3 in DNA: TGTGCCAGCAGTGAGGGGCCCTATGGCTACACCTTC. This translates into CASSEGPYGYTF.

The chain combines TRBV6-6 with TRBJ1-1; 9 bases agree with TRBD1. Germline V gene lookup returns CDR1 MNHNY and CDR2 SVGAGI (reference sequence). The ends lost 2 bases at V and 3 bases at J; junction bases unmatched: 7. The CDR3 contains 16 residues. CDR3 sequence (DNA): TGTGCCAGCAGTTACCCCCGGGACAGGGAGGACACTGAAGCTTTCTTT. Protein: CASSYPRDREDTEAFF.

The V and J genes are TRBV15 and TRBJ1-1; D unclear. The CDR3 totals 14 residues. V lost 0 bases, J lost 1 base, and 6 bases lay in between. Per germline, CDR1 LNHNV and CDR2 YYDKDF (reference sequence). The CDR3 loop is CATSRDMGNTEAFF. The CDR3 nucleotides read TGTGCCACCAGCAGAGATATGGGGAACACTGAAGCTTTCTTT.

This chain connects TRBV7-2 to TRBJ1-5, with D unclear. Germline CDR1 reads SGHTA; CDR2 reads FQGNSA. CDR3 size: 16 residues. The ends were cut back, 1 base at V and 3 bases at J, with 13 bases in the middle. The CDR3 sequence is CASSLDSTGLNQPQHF. For the CDR3, the DNA is TGTGCCAGCAGCTTAGATTCCACTGGCCTCAATCAGCCCCAGCATTTT.

The rearrangement uses TRBV6-4 and TRBJ1-2; weak D call: TRBD1 (5 bases). V lost 5 bases, J lost 8 bases, and 18 bases lay in between. The CDR3 spans 14 residues. Germline assignment: CDR1 MRHNA and CDR2 SNTAGT. The CDR3 nucleotides read TGTGCCAGCAGTCTGGGTCCGGGGCAGGGCGGCTACACCTTC. Translating gives CASSLGPGQGGYTF.

This clonotype has a handful of counts. This sequence joins TRBV3-1 and TRBJ2-7; D gene unclear. V was pared by 1 base and J by 2 bases, with 12 bases between. This CDR3 contains 15 residues. Per the germline V gene, CDR1 is LGHDT and CDR2 is YNNKEL (reference sequence). CDR3: CASSQVSRATYEQYF. CDR3 nucleotide sequence: TGTGCCAGCAGCCAAGTTAGTAGGGCCACCTACGAGCAGTACTTC.

V is TRBV7-2 and J is TRBJ2-5; a weak D match, TRBD1 (6 bases). CDR1 is SGHTA, CDR2 FQGNSA, per germline. Trimming removed 4 bases from V and 1 base from J, with 13 bases in between. The CDR3 is 15 amino acids. CDR3 protein: CASSSQGTSQETQYF. The CDR3 DNA is TGTGCCAGCAGCTCGCAAGGGACAAGCCAAGAGACCCAGTACTTC.

The chain employs TRBV29-1 and TRBJ2-3; D gene ambiguous. The CDR3 has 10 amino acids. Germline V gene sequence: CDR1 SQVTM, CDR2 ANQGSEA. V was cut by 4 bases and J by 5 bases, with 4 bases left in between. CDR3 coding DNA: TGCAGCGTTGCCGTAGATACGCAGTATTTT. Amino acid sequence: CSVAVDTQYF.

J is TRBJ2-1 and V is TRBV27; 11 bases are a match to TRBD1. The germline V gene encodes CDR1 MNHEY and CDR2 SMNVEV (reference sequence). The CDR3 spans 15 residues. After removal of 8 bases from V and 2 bases from J, the junction contained 5 bases not matched to a gene. The CDR3 nucleotides are TGTGCCAGCGGTCGGGGACAGGGGGCCTACAATGAGCAGTTCTTC. Protein product: CASGRGQGAYNEQFF.

The chain is built from TRBV2 and TRBJ2-3, with a tentative D call TRBD1 (6 bases). The CDR3 has 14 residues. V gave up 10 bases and J gave up 4 bases, with 18 bases separating them. Looked up from germline, CDR1 is SNHLY and CDR2 is FYNNEI. The CDR3 reads CAIQKGGRADTQYF. The CDR3 nucleotides are TGTGCCATCCAAAAAGGGGGTCGCGCAGATACGCAGTATTTT.

In its sample, this clonotype was seen a few times. The chain links TRBV20-1 to TRBJ2-7, with 10 bases identical to TRBD2. CDR3 length equals 13 residues. Germline V gene sequence: CDR1 DFQATT, CDR2 SNEGSKA (reference sequence). V gave up 0 bases and J gave up 13 bases; unmatched junction bases: 9. The CDR3 sequence: CSARDRLAGVRYF. In DNA form, the CDR3 reads TGCAGTGCTAGAGATCGTCTAGCGGGAGTCCGCTACTTC.

The V gene is TRBV20-1, the J gene TRBJ2-4; D not resolved. The CDR3 is 14 residues long. CDR1 and CDR2 (germline): DFQATT, SNEGSKA (reference sequence). V shed 5 bases and J shed 0 bases, with 11 bases lying between them. The CDR3 protein is CSAAPGAAKNIQYF. CDR3 nucleotides: TGCAGTGCTGCCCCGGGTGCAGCCAAAAACATTCAGTACTTC.

The V call is TRBV7-6, the J call TRBJ1-4; D may be TRBD1 (5 bases). Deletions cut 1 base from V and 2 bases from J, with 17 bases between. The V gene's germline CDR1 is SGHVS and CDR2 FNYEAQ. This CDR3 spans 18 amino acids. For the CDR3, the DNA is TGTGCCAGCAGCTTAGAGTGGTCAGGGAGCGGGACTAATGAAAAACTGTTTTTT. This gives the protein CASSLEWSGSGTNEKLFF.

This clonotype has just a few counts. CDR3 DNA: TGTGCCATCAGTGAAGGGTCGGGACTAGAAGGCGCTGAGCAGTTCTTC. Protein: CAISEGSGLEGAEQFF. The J gene is TRBJ2-1, the V gene TRBV10-3; 8 bases line up with TRBD2. With 3 bases clipped from V and 9 bases from J, the junction kept 13 bases outside the gene matches. Germline V gene data show CDR1 as ENHRY and CDR2 as SYGVKD. There are 16 residues in the CDR3.

A few counts support this clonotype. The chain employs TRBV5-6 and TRBJ2-1; 7 nucleotides agree with TRBD1. The germline CDR1 and CDR2 sequences are SGHDT and YYEEEE. Trimming took 10 bases from V and 4 from J; bases not matched to a gene: 14. The CDR3 has 15 residues. CDR3 bases: TGTGCCGGCCTAAGACAGGGCGAGTATTACAATGAGCAGTTCTTC. Translating it yields CAGLRQGEYYNEQFF.

J is TRBJ2-5 and V is TRBV7-2; D gene ambiguous. Trimming pared 5 bases from V and 4 bases from J, leaving 8 bases between. The germline gives CDR1 SGHTA, CDR2 FQGNSA. CDR3 size: 12 residues. CDR3: CASSPRPETQYF. The CDR3, as DNA: TGTGCCAGCAGCCCCCGCCCAGAGACCCAGTACTTC. Drawing the rest from reference TRBV7-2 and TRBJ2-5, the complete variable domain is GAGVSQSPSNKVTEKGKDVELRCDPISGHTALYWYRQSLGQGLEFLIYFQGNSAPDKSGLPSDRFSAERTGGSVSTLTIQRTQQEDSAVYLCASSPRPETQYFGPGTRLLVL.

The CDR3 loop is CASGPGTVAGANVLTF. As DNA, the CDR3 is TGTGCCAGCGGCCCGGGAACGGTAGCTGGGGCCAACGTCCTGACTTTC. This chain connects TRBV9 to TRBJ2-6; a weak D match, TRBD2 (5 bases). Germline V CDR1 and CDR2: SGDLS, YYNGEE. This CDR3 spans 16 amino acids. Trimming took 7 bases from V and 2 from J, leaving 16 bases between them. Variable domain in full (rest from reference TRBV9 and TRBJ2-6): DSGVTQTPKHLITATGQRVTLRCSPRSGDLSVYWYQQSLDQGLQFLIQYYNGEERAKGNILERFSAQQFPDLHSELNLSSLELGDSALYFCASGPGTVAGANVLTFGAGSRLTVL.

This rearrangement joins TRBV6-5 to TRBJ2-5, with D perhaps matching TRBD2 (5 bases). This CDR3 spans 14 amino acids. The germline V and J ends were trimmed by 5 bases and 5 bases, with 15 bases remaining between them. Looked up from germline, CDR1 is MNHEY and CDR2 is SVGAGI. This CDR3 is CASSLGLEWETQYF. The CDR3 DNA follows: TGTGCCAGCAGTCTAGGACTGGAGTGGGAGACCCAGTACTTC.

This clonotype was seen a handful of times. The CDR3 DNA reads TGCAGTGCACCCGATATAGGTACCTCTATTGGTAATGAGCAGTTCTTC. The encoded protein is CSAPDIGTSIGNEQFF. J is TRBJ2-1 and V is TRBV20-1, with D unresolved. This CDR3 has 16 amino acids. Deletions cut 6 bases from V and 7 bases from J, with 25 bases between. The germline CDR1 and CDR2 sequences are DFQATT and SNEGSKA (reference sequence).

This clonotype was seen only a few times. CDR3 in DNA: TGCGCCAGCAGCGCGGGACAGGGGGCGAGCTATGGCTACACCTTC. As protein: CASSAGQGASYGYTF. V is TRBV5-1 and J is TRBJ1-2, with TRBD1 matching 12 bases. The trim removed 4 bases at V and 4 bases at J, leaving 5 bases unmatched. This CDR3 is built from 15 residues. Germline assignment: CDR1 SGHRS and CDR2 YFSETQ. Full variable domain (outside the CDR3, taken from reference TRBV5-1 and TRBJ1-2): KAGVTQTPRYLIKTRGQQVTLSCSPISGHRSVSWYQQTPGQGLQFLFEYFSETQRNKGNFPGRFSGRQFSNSRSEMNVSTLELGDSALYLCASSAGQGASYGYTFGSGTRLTVV.

The chain is built from TRBV10-3 and TRBJ1-5; 7 bases fit TRBD1. This CDR3 comprises 17 residues. Per the germline V gene, CDR1 is ENHRY and CDR2 is SYGVKD. J lost 3 bases, V lost 2 bases, and 10 bases had no gene match. The CDR3 DNA is TGTGCCATCAGTGAGGCCTTGTCAGGGGGATACAATCAGCCCCAGCATTTT. The encoded protein is CAISEALSGGYNQPQHF.

This clonotype showed up just a few times. The CDR3: CSAVGGANQETQYF. Written as DNA, the CDR3 is TGCAGTGCTGTCGGGGGGGCCAACCAAGAGACCCAGTACTTC. J is TRBJ2-5 and V is TRBV20-1; 8 bases are a match to TRBD2. Germline lookup yields CDR1 DFQATT and CDR2 SNEGSKA (reference sequence). The CDR3 runs to 14 residues. The V and J ends lost 5 bases and 0 bases, in that order; junction bases with no gene match: 5.

This clonotype was seen more than once but under ten times. J is TRBJ2-3 and V is TRBV20-1; D not certain. The CDR3 extends over 12 amino acids. V was cut by 4 bases and J by 4 bases, with 9 bases left in between. Per germline, CDR1 DFQATT and CDR2 SNEGSKA (reference sequence). The CDR3 DNA reads as TGCAGTGCTAAGGAACCCCCAGATACGCAGTATTTT. This gives the protein CSAKEPPDTQYF.

The J gene is TRBJ1-5, the V gene TRBV28; tentatively, D is TRBD1 (5 bases). Germline V CDR1 and CDR2: MDHEN, SYDVKM. Trimming shortened V by 5 bases and J by 7 bases, and 18 bases separated the two germline ends. The CDR3 is 15 residues long. The DNA for the CDR3 is TGTGCCAGCAGTCCCCGGCTGGGGGGAGTCCAGCCCCAGCATTTT. This sequence encodes CASSPRLGGVQPQHF.

In its sample, this clonotype was seen a few times. The rearrangement links TRBV20-1 to TRBJ2-5; 14 bases match TRBD2. The germline V gene encodes CDR1 DFQATT and CDR2 SNEGSKA (reference sequence). J was trimmed by 8 bases and V by 5 bases; bases with no gene match: 10. The CDR3 has 15 residues. CDR3 sequence (DNA): TGCAGTGCTTTGACCGGGACTAGCGGGAGTGGTACCCAGTACTTC. It encodes CSALTGTSGSGTQYF.

This rearrangement joins TRBV20-1 to TRBJ2-7; D uncertain. Per germline, CDR1 DFQATT and CDR2 SNEGSKA (reference sequence). The V end was cut by 5 bases, the J end by 0 bases, with 11 bases between. CDR3 length: 13 amino acids. The CDR3 DNA reads as TGCAGTGCTCCCGCGCAAATCTCCTACGAGCAGTACTTC. It translates to CSAPAQISYEQYF.

The rearrangement joins TRBV10-3 to TRBJ1-6; no clear D gene. The CDR3 loop spans 16 amino acids. Trimming cost V 7 bases and J 0 bases, with 13 bases left between them. Germline lookup yields CDR1 ENHRY and CDR2 SYGVKD. The CDR3 nucleotides are TGTGCCATCATGGCAACTAACAGCTCCTATAATTCACCCCTCCACTTT. Translating gives CAIMATNSSYNSPLHF.